Given below is one T cell receptor beta chain in context. CDR1 is SNHLY, CDR2 FYNNEI, per germline. CDR3 length: 15 amino acids. V lost 5 bases, J lost 0 bases, and 11 bases lay in between. This sample is drawn from a study of blood T cell repertoires in COVID-19. In the study overall: Both acute and convalescent COVID-19 samples were obtained from the United States, Italy and Spain. In each case, the material was cDNA or gDNA derived from T cells, B-cell-depleted T cells, or PBMCs.

Profiling relied on immunoSEQ multiplex PCR, and the TCRdb table lists in-frame clones only, not all of them. Of approximately 300,000 clones listed, about 85% are singletons. V and J are TRBV2 and TRBJ1-5; maybe TRBD1 (5 bases). Material: PBMCs or T cells enriched from blood (not recorded which). The clonotype was recovered from a woman aged 30 to 39 who had been exposed to COVID-19. The CDR3 is CASSFREGSNQPQHF. CDR3 sequence (DNA): TGTGCCAGCAGTTTCAGGGAGGGTAGCAATCAGCCCCAGCATTTT.